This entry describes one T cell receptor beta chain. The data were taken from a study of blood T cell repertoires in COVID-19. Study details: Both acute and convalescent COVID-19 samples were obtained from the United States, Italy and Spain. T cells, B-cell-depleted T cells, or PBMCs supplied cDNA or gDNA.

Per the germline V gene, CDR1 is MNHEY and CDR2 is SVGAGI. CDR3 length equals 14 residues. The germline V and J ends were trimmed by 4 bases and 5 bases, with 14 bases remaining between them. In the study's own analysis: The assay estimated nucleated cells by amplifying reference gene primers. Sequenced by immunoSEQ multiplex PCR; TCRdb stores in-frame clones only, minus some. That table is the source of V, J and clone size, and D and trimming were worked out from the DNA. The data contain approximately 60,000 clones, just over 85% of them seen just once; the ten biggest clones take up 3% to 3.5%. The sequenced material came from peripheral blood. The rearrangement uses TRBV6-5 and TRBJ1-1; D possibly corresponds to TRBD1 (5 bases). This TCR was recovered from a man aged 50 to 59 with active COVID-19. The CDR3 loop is CASSWGRRGTEAFF. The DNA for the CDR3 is TGTGCCAGCAGTTGGGGTCGTAGGGGAACTGAAGCTTTCTTT.